The clone carrying this T cell receptor (beta chain) was seen once. This specimen comes from a study of CD4 and CD8 cells across lung adenocarcinoma regions. The CDR3 runs 14 residues. CDR1 and CDR2 from the germline V gene are MNHNS and SASEGT. With 6 bases removed from V and 3 bases from J, the gap between germline ends came to 11 bases. TCRdb reprocessed the PCR reads with MiXCR, giving one entry per CDR3 protein. The data hold approximately 11,000 distinct CDR3 sequences, with 59% observed a single time. Source material: CD8+ T cells from the margin of a lung tumor. The gene calls are TRBV6-1 and TRBJ1-4; TRBD1 is a possible D gene (5 bases). The clonotype comes from a male donor with lung adenocarcinoma. The CD4 and CD8 labels of this study may be unreliable. The CDR3 DNA follows: TGTGCCAGCAGAGCGGGGCCATCTAATGAAAAACTGTTTTTT. Amino acid sequence: CASRAGPSNEKLFF.